The sequence of this T cell receptor (beta chain) was determined in a study of blood T cell repertoires in COVID-19. Whole-study context: Sites across the United States, Italy and Spain contributed samples from acute and convalescent COVID-19.

Germline V lookup: CDR1 MDHEN, CDR2 SYDVKM. The CDR3 extends over 11 amino acids. As concerns this clone: One junction end does not reproduce the germline sequence, and a read error may be involved.

Source study methods: Cell counts per sample came from amplifying reference gene primers. Sequenced by immunoSEQ multiplex PCR; TCRdb stores in-frame clones only, minus some. The D gene and trimming were derived from the DNA, and the V and J assignments and clone size from that table. The sample comprises fewer than 90,000 clones, roughly 95% of which are singletons, and roughly 4% rests with the top ten. This chain joins TRBV28 and TRBJ2-7; maybe TRBD1 (6 bases). The sequenced sample was peripheral blood. This sequence originates from a human donor with active COVID-19. The donor label of this sample is uncertain. DNA for the CDR3: TGTGCCAGCAGTATAAACCGGGACAAACGTTTC. It yields the protein CASSINRDKRF.